Below, one TCR beta chain is given with its context. Antigen unknown. TCRdb processed the reads anew with MiXCR; each CDR3 protein has one entry. The data contain roughly 280,000 distinct CDR3 sequences, roughly 15% of them singletons. These data belong to a study of T cell repertoires in cytomegalovirus infection. Study overall: From public TCR beta signatures came an indication of both CMV infection and matching HLA type.

V lost 3 bases and J lost 0; bases outside the gene matches: 4. Germline CDR1 and CDR2: DFQATT and SNEGSKA (reference sequence). The CDR3 sequence is 14 residues long. General study points: The study identified carriers of CMV plus the relevant HLA from cumulative public TCR beta family frequency.

The chain employs TRBV20-1 and TRBJ2-5, with 7 bases fitting TRBD2. The receptor was derived from a human donor in good health (CMV status not recorded). Some clones in this sample may be carry-over from other donors' samples. The material sequenced was PBMCs. The CDR3 spells CSARHSGYQETQYF. CDR3 nucleotide sequence: TGCAGTGCTAGGCATAGCGGGTACCAAGAGACCCAGTACTTC.